The next 18 T cell receptor beta chains were all read from a single sample in a study of blood T cells in healthy people across ages. The second PCR ran about 6 to 11 cycles with a sample-barcoded 5' primer and J-beta primers. In TCRdb, the 5' RACE reads were re-called with MiXCR into one record per CDR3 protein. This table has nearly 800,000 distinct CDR3 sequences, just over 55% appearing once. Sequencing was carried out using blood. The receptors were gathered from a middle-aged man in good health.

A remark on this clonotype: At one of its ends the junction is not consistent with the germline gene, which may arise from a read error. The chain links TRBV12-3 or TRBV12-4 to TRBJ2-6; TRBD1 is a possible D gene (5 bases). This CDR3 is built from 15 residues. This CDR3 reads CASRPDSSGASVLTF. The CDR3 DNA is TGTGCCAGCAGACCAGACAGCTCTGGGGCCAGCGTCCTGACTTTC.

There are a few counts of this clonotype. The chain joins TRBV11-1 to TRBJ2-5; TRBD2 might be the D (6 bases). This CDR3 spans 14 amino acids. Germline CDR1 SGHAT, CDR2 FQDESV (reference sequence). V lost 4 bases and J lost 2, with 11 bases in between. Written as DNA, the CDR3 is TGTGCCAGCAGCTCGGAGGGGAGGCAAGAGACCCAGTACTTC. Translating it yields CASSSEGRQETQYF.

The V and J genes are TRBV7-2 and TRBJ2-3; 11 bases fit TRBD2. This CDR3 is 18 amino acids long. The germline V gene encodes CDR1 SGHTA and CDR2 FQGNSA. After removal of 1 base from V and 3 bases from J, the junction contained 9 bases not matched to a gene. In DNA form, the CDR3 reads TGTGCCAGCAGCTTAGTTAGCGGGGGGGCGTTGAAGACAGATACGCAGTATTTT. The encoded protein is CASSLVSGGALKTDTQYF. The full variable domain, with the rest looked up from reference TRBV7-2 and TRBJ2-3, is GAGVSQSPSNKVTEKGKDVELRCDPISGHTALYWYRQSLGQGLEFLIYFQGNSAPDKSGLPSDRFSAERTGGSVSTLTIQRTQQEDSAVYLCASSLVSGGALKTDTQYFGPGTRLTVL.

This clonotype was seen more than once but under ten times. V is TRBV10-3 and J is TRBJ2-5, with 8 bases lining up with TRBD2. CDR3 length: 13 residues. Losses at the gene ends were 7 bases for V and 4 bases for J; bases not matched to a gene: 5. Looked up from germline, CDR1 is ENHRY and CDR2 is SYGVKD. The CDR3 DNA reads TGTGCCATCATGGGAGGACTAGCAGAGACCCAGTACTTC. It yields the protein CAIMGGLAETQYF.

This sequence joins TRBV21-1 and TRBJ1-1; the table's D call TRBD1 went unverified against the DNA. TRBV21-1 is labeled a pseudogene. The CDR3 runs 15 residues. The CDR3 sequence is CASTSRGRDEPEAFF. CDR3 bases: TGTGCCAGCACTTCAAGAGGCAGGGATGAGCCCGAAGCTTTCTTT.

The chain recombines TRBV6-6 with TRBJ2-1; D is uncertain. The CDR3 spans 14 residues. Trimming shortened V by 2 bases and J by 5 bases, and 10 bases separated the two germline ends. Per the germline V gene, CDR1 is MNHNY and CDR2 is SVGAGI (reference sequence). The CDR3 DNA reads as TGTGCCAGCAGTTACGCGGCTAGAAACAATGAGCAGTTCTTC. It codes for CASSYAARNNEQFF.

This clonotype was seen a few times. The V and J genes are TRBV29-1 and TRBJ2-7; TRBD2 agrees at 11 bases. CDR3 length equals 15 residues. In germline, CDR1 is SQVTM, CDR2 ANQGSEA. V was pared by 7 bases and J by 2 bases, with 10 bases of the junction left unmatched. CDR3 sequence reads: CSAAGTSGNTYEQYF. CDR3 nucleotide sequence: TGCAGCGCCGCGGGGACTAGCGGTAATACCTACGAGCAGTACTTC.

This clonotype was detected only once. The gene calls are TRBV20-1 and TRBJ1-2; 7 nucleotides line up with TRBD1. Germline V gene lookup returns CDR1 DFQATT and CDR2 SNEGSKA (reference sequence). The length of the CDR3 is 14 residues. V lost 0 bases to trimming and J lost 4 bases; unmatched junction nucleotides: 5. The CDR3 protein is CSARDETGFYGYTF. DNA of the CDR3: TGCAGTGCTAGAGACGAGACAGGGTTCTATGGCTACACCTTC.

The chain links TRBV20-1 to TRBJ2-1; 11 bases map to TRBD1. The CDR3 is made up of 15 amino acids. Looked up from germline, CDR1 is DFQATT and CDR2 is SNEGSKA (reference sequence). The V segment lost 4 bases and the J segment 8 bases; nucleotides outside the gene matches: 10. CDR3 sequence (DNA): TGCAGTGCTACCGAACCGGGACAGGGGGTGTATGAGCAGTTCTTC. Translated: CSATEPGQGVYEQFF.

The chain carries TRBV7-3 and TRBJ1-4; D gene unclear. From germline, CDR1 is SGHTA and CDR2 FQGTGA. The CDR3 runs 14 residues. The V gene lost 2 bases and the J gene lost 8 bases, with 12 bases spanning the gap. CDR3 coding DNA: TGTGCCAGCAGCTTATCTAGGGCAGACGAAAAACTGTTTTTT. Protein product: CASSLSRADEKLFF. The full variable domain, in which reference TRBV7-3 and TRBJ1-4 provide the parts outside the CDR3, is GAGVSQTPSNKVTEKGKYVELRCDPISGHTALYWYRQSLGQGPEFLIYFQGTGAADDSGLPNDRFFAVRPEGSVSTLKIQRTERGDSAVYLCASSLSRADEKLFFGSGTQLSVL.

CDR3 residues: CSANAAGSYEQYF. In DNA, the CDR3 is TGCAGTGCTAACGCAGCGGGCTCCTACGAGCAGTACTTC. The rearrangement links TRBV20-1 to TRBJ2-7; a weak D match, TRBD2 (6 bases). The CDR3 is 13 amino acids. Germline V gene data show CDR1 as DFQATT and CDR2 as SNEGSKA (reference sequence). Deletions cut 4 bases from V and 0 bases from J, with 10 bases between.

This clonotype was found many times. The rearrangement joins TRBV21-1 to TRBJ1-2. TRBV21-1 is a pseudogene segment. The CDR3 length is 12 residues. This CDR3 is CASSKVVYGYTF. Written as DNA, the CDR3 is TGTGCCAGCAGCAAAGTGGTCTATGGCTACACCTTC.

J is TRBJ2-3 and V is TRBV6-2 or TRBV6-3, with TRBD2 matching over 7 bases. CDR3 length: 17 residues. Looked up from germline, CDR1 is MNHEY and CDR2 is SVGEGT. J lost 2 bases, V lost 4 bases, and 12 bases had no gene match. CDR3 bases: TGTGCCAGCAGTTTTCCCTCAGCGGGGCGGACCACAGATACGCAGTATTTT. This translates into CASSFPSAGRTTDTQYF.

The chain carries TRBV20-1 and TRBJ2-5; D possibly uses TRBD1 or TRBD2 (5 bases each). The J call may not be correct, given that the DNA end is closer to TRBJ2-7. The germline V gene has CDR1 DFQATT and CDR2 SNEGSKA (reference sequence). The CDR3 is made up of 15 amino acids. In nucleotides, the CDR3 is TGCAGTGCTAGACCCATCCCAGGGAGTTCCTACGAGCAGTACTTC. It translates to CSARPIPGSSYEQYF.

This sequence joins TRBV2 and TRBJ1-2, with TRBD1 identical over 8 bases. The CDR3 covers 14 residues. Per the germline V gene, CDR1 is SNHLY and CDR2 is FYNNEI. J was trimmed by 2 bases and V by 6 bases; bases with no gene match: 5. This CDR3 reads CASRMTGVNYGYTF. The CDR3, as DNA: TGTGCCAGCAGGATGACAGGGGTCAACTATGGCTACACCTTC.

This clonotype was observed a handful of times. This sequence joins TRBV27 and TRBJ1-2; D perhaps matches TRBD1 (5 bases). Germline V gene lookup returns CDR1 MNHEY and CDR2 SMNVEV (reference sequence). This CDR3 comprises 14 residues. Trimming cost V 6 bases and J 3 bases, with 14 bases left between them. In nucleotides, the CDR3 is TGTGCCAGCAGCCCTAGGGCGGGGGACTATGGCTACACCTTC. Its protein product is CASSPRAGDYGYTF.

This clonotype showed up just a few times. The chain recombines TRBV11-2 with TRBJ2-5, with a tentative D call TRBD2 (5 bases). This CDR3 contains 15 residues. Germline V gene sequence: CDR1 SGHAT, CDR2 FQNNGV. The V end was cut by 5 bases, the J end by 1 base, with 14 bases between. CDR3 DNA: TGTGCCAGCAGCCTACTACCGGGAACCCAAGAGACCCAGTACTTC. Its protein is CASSLLPGTQETQYF.

The chain couples TRBV10-2 to TRBJ1-6; the D is unclear. The CDR3 contains 14 residues. Deletions cut 4 bases from V and 5 bases from J, with 9 bases between. In germline, CDR1 is WSHSY, CDR2 SAAADI. The chain's CDR3 is CASSVPGNNSPLHF. DNA for the CDR3: TGCGCCAGCAGTGTCCCTGGGAATAATTCACCCCTCCACTTT.